One and the same sample provided the 27 T cell receptor beta chains below, sequenced in a study of identical twins. TCRdb independently ran MiXCR on the 5' RACE reads; one entry per CDR3 protein. The sample contains roughly 700,000 distinct CDR3 sequences, around 8.6% of which appear only once. These sequences were also reported in another study, on yellow fever vaccine responses in identical twins.

The sequenced sample consisted of PBMCs. Receptor source: a woman aged 18-29 years in good health.

The J gene is TRBJ1-1, the V gene TRBV11-2; D is unresolved. V shed 6 bases and J shed 1 base, with 12 bases lying between them. The germline gives CDR1 SGHAT, CDR2 FQNNGV. CDR3 length: 14 amino acids. The CDR3 DNA is TGTGCCAGCAGAAGAACCTACTCGAACACTGAAGCTTTCTTT. It specifies CASRRTYSNTEAFF.

This clonotype showed up many times. The V call is TRBV5-6, the J call TRBJ2-3, with D perhaps TRBD2 (5 bases). CDR1 is SGHDT and CDR2 is YYEEEE in the germline V gene. V lost 3 bases, J lost 3 bases, and 20 bases lay in between. The CDR3 sequence is 17 residues long. This chain's CDR3 is CASSYLLRGSGTDTQYF. Here the CDR3 DNA reads TGTGCCAGCAGCTATCTACTTCGAGGGAGTGGGACAGATACGCAGTATTTT.

This clonotype was found many times. The chain combines TRBV5-1 with TRBJ2-7; D may match TRBD1 or TRBD2 (6 bases each). Germline V lookup: CDR1 SGHRS, CDR2 YFSETQ. The length of the CDR3 is 15 residues. The ends were cut back, 6 bases at V and 2 bases at J, with 18 bases in the middle. The CDR3 bases are TGCGCCAGCACCGTATTCCGCGGGACAACCTACGAGCAGTACTTC. Protein: CASTVFRGTTYEQYF. Variable domain in full (rest from reference TRBV5-1 and TRBJ2-7): KAGVTQTPRYLIKTRGQQVTLSCSPISGHRSVSWYQQTPGQGLQFLFEYFSETQRNKGNFPGRFSGRQFSNSRSEMNVSTLELGDSALYLCASTVFRGTTYEQYFGPGTRLTVT.

The gene calls are TRBV11-2 and TRBJ2-6; D remains ambiguous. The CDR3 extends over 17 amino acids. Per the germline V gene, CDR1 is SGHAT and CDR2 is FQNNGV. V was shortened by 1 base and J by 0 bases, with 10 bases between the two germline ends. CDR3 coding DNA: TGTGCCAGCAGCTTAGTCGGTACGGGCTCTGGGGCCAACGTCCTGACTTTC. Amino acid sequence: CASSLVGTGSGANVLTF.

The chain is built from TRBV6-2 or TRBV6-3 and TRBJ1-5, with D tentatively TRBD1 (6 bases). Trimming cost V 6 bases and J 0 bases, with 15 bases left between them. The CDR3 length is 16 residues. The germline V gene has CDR1 MNHEY and CDR2 SVGEGT. Written as DNA, the CDR3 is TGTGCCAGCAGACGACTAGGGGGTGATAGCAATCAGCCCCAGCATTTT. Translated, it gives CASRRLGGDSNQPQHF.

This clonotype was seen a few times. The CDR3 DNA reads as TGTGCCAGCAGCCGGACGACAGAAGACCAAGAGACCCAGTACTTC. Its protein is CASSRTTEDQETQYF. The V call is TRBV6-8, the J call TRBJ2-5, with D perhaps TRBD1 (5 bases). This CDR3 has 15 residues. CDR1 is MNHGY and CDR2 is SAAAGT in the germline V gene. The V gene lost 6 bases and the J gene lost 0 bases, with 14 bases spanning the gap.

This clonotype has just a few counts. The genes are TRBV3-1 and TRBJ2-1; D gene uncertain. The V end was cut by 4 bases, the J end by 5 bases, with 15 bases between. CDR3 size: 15 residues. The germline V gene encodes CDR1 LGHDT and CDR2 YNNKEL (reference sequence). The CDR3 reads CASSRGWTEDNEQFF. CDR3 sequence (DNA): TGTGCCAGCAGCCGGGGATGGACCGAAGACAATGAGCAGTTCTTC.

There are a few counts of this clonotype. This chain connects TRBV6-4 to TRBJ2-3, with 8 bases matching TRBD2. V was pared by 6 bases and J by 4 bases, with 6 bases of the junction left unmatched. The CDR3 extends over 14 amino acids. Germline assignment: CDR1 MRHNA and CDR2 SNTAGT. DNA for the CDR3: TGTGCCAGCAGCCGGGGGGGCCCCGCAGATACGCAGTATTTT. This codes for CASSRGGPADTQYF.

This clonotype was seen only a few times. The rearrangement uses TRBV6-1 and TRBJ2-3; D is uncertain. Trimming took 1 base from V and 0 from J, leaving 8 bases between them. This CDR3 region has 15 residues. Germline CDR1 MNHNS, CDR2 SASEGT. In nucleotides, the CDR3 is TGTGCCAGCAGTGAAGTCGTAGTTAGCACAGATACGCAGTATTTT. It translates to CASSEVVVSTDTQYF.

This chain uses TRBV6-1 with TRBJ1-3; D call uncertain. Germline values: CDR1 MNHNS, CDR2 SASEGT. Trimming removed 6 bases at V and 3 bases at J, with 15 bases between. The CDR3 spans 15 residues. The CDR3, as DNA: TGTGCCAGCAGGACCATTAACCTGGGTGGAAACACCATATATTTT. Translation gives CASRTINLGGNTIYF.

This clonotype was seen a few times. This chain links TRBV7-3 with TRBJ1-1, with D perhaps matching TRBD1 (6 bases). The V end lost 1 base, the J end lost 0 bases, and 15 bases lay between the germline ends. Germline assignment: CDR1 SGHTA and CDR2 FQGTGA. This CDR3 has 17 residues. The CDR3 protein is CASSLSRGGGLNTEAFF. The CDR3, as DNA: TGTGCCAGCAGCTTAAGTAGGGGAGGGGGTTTGAACACTGAAGCTTTCTTT.

This rearrangement joins TRBV7-9 to TRBJ2-5; D remains ambiguous. Trimming left V 2 bases short and J 0 bases short, with 10 bases between. The CDR3 totals 15 residues. Germline lookup yields CDR1 SEHNR and CDR2 FQNEAQ (reference sequence). The CDR3: CASSLQDTYQETQYF. The CDR3 region has the DNA TGTGCCAGCAGCTTACAGGATACGTACCAAGAGACCCAGTACTTC.

The chain joins TRBV14 to TRBJ2-1; 7 positions agree with TRBD1. V lost 4 bases to trimming and J lost 5 bases; unmatched junction nucleotides: 17. The CDR3 is 18 amino acids. Germline assignment: CDR1 SGHDN and CDR2 FVKESK. The CDR3 DNA reads TGTGCCAGCAGCCGACTCAAACAGGGGCCCCTTAAGGACAATGAGCAGTTCTTC. Its translation is CASSRLKQGPLKDNEQFF.

This clonotype has more than one count but fewer than ten. The genes are TRBV28 and TRBJ2-2, with 10 bases aligning to TRBD1. The CDR3 is 18 amino acids. The germline V gene encodes CDR1 MDHEN and CDR2 SYDVKM. J gave up 3 bases and V 5 bases, and 12 bases lay outside the gene matches. CDR3 amino acids: CASSPLFPTGGHTGELFF. CDR3 coding DNA: TGTGCCAGCAGTCCCCTGTTTCCGACAGGGGGCCACACCGGGGAGCTGTTTTTT.

The chain carries TRBV6-5 and TRBJ1-5; TRBD1 aligns across 8 bases. Germline values: CDR1 MNHEY, CDR2 SVGAGI. There are 19 residues in the CDR3. J gave up 0 bases and V 0 bases, and 10 bases lay outside the gene matches. The CDR3 protein is CASSYSGRGLLYSNQPQHF. In nucleotides, the CDR3 is TGTGCCAGCAGTTACTCGGGCAGGGGGCTCCTCTATAGCAATCAGCCCCAGCATTTT.

The chain uses TRBV10-3 and TRBJ2-3; 8 bases agree with TRBD1. Trimming removed 2 bases from V and 3 bases from J; junction bases left unmatched: 4. The germline V gene encodes CDR1 ENHRY and CDR2 SYGVKD. The CDR3 is 15 residues long. CDR3 residues: CAISEGQGWTDTQYF. DNA for the CDR3: TGTGCCATCAGTGAGGGACAGGGTTGGACAGATACGCAGTATTTT.

The V gene is TRBV27, the J gene TRBJ1-6, with D possibly TRBD1 on 5 matching bases. The germline V gene encodes CDR1 MNHEY and CDR2 SMNVEV (reference sequence). The CDR3 loop spans 17 amino acids. Trimming took off 6 bases at V and 6 bases at J, with 21 bases between the two ends. The CDR3 DNA reads as TGTGCCAGCAGCTATACTGGCGCCGGGGCCTCTAATTCACCCCTCCACTTT. It codes for CASSYTGAGASNSPLHF.

A few counts support this clonotype. The chain uses TRBV10-3 and TRBJ2-1; the match to TRBD1 covers 7 bases. The germline V gene encodes CDR1 ENHRY and CDR2 SYGVKD. Germline trimming cut 0 bases from V and 9 bases from J; bases unmatched to any gene: 5. The CDR3 sequence is 14 residues long. The CDR3 loop is CAISESRAGGEQFF. The CDR3 nucleotides read TGTGCCATCAGTGAGTCGCGGGCAGGGGGTGAGCAGTTCTTC.

This clonotype was recorded at least ten times. The chain combines TRBV14 with TRBJ2-1, with D perhaps being TRBD1 or TRBD2 (7 bases each). Per germline, CDR1 SGHDN and CDR2 FVKESK. Between the trimmed V and J ends, which lost 7 bases and 9 bases, there was a span of 25 bases. The CDR3 is 16 amino acids. DNA for the CDR3: TGTGCCAGCACCCCAGGGGGGGGCCAGGTGTTGGCTGAGCAGTTCTTC. Its translation is CASTPGGGQVLAEQFF.

This clonotype was seen more than once but under ten times. The chain has TRBV27 and TRBJ1-5; D call uncertain. Trimming took off 6 bases at V and 4 bases at J, with 16 bases between the two ends. This CDR3 is built from 15 residues. Per the germline V gene, CDR1 is MNHEY and CDR2 is SMNVEV (reference sequence). CDR3 nucleotide sequence: TGTGCCAGCAGCCTTAACCGGGTGCCAAATCAGCCCCAGCATTTT. This translates into CASSLNRVPNQPQHF.

This chain links TRBV20-1 with TRBJ2-5, with a possible D match to TRBD1 (5 bases). Germline V gene lookup returns CDR1 DFQATT and CDR2 SNEGSKA (reference sequence). The CDR3 runs 13 residues. The germline V and J ends were trimmed by 7 bases and 3 bases, with 15 bases remaining between them. The CDR3 loop reads CSVLRTQEETQYF. As DNA, the CDR3 is TGCAGTGTTCTCAGGACACAAGAAGAGACCCAGTACTTC.

This clonotype has more than one count but fewer than ten. The chain has TRBV6-5 and TRBJ2-7; the D gene is possibly TRBD1 (6 bases). Between the trimmed V and J ends, which lost 2 bases and 9 bases, there was a span of 20 bases. This CDR3 spans 15 amino acids. The germline V gene has CDR1 MNHEY and CDR2 SVGAGI. The CDR3 DNA reads TGTGCCAGCAGTTACAACAGGGAGCTTACGAGGGGGCAGTACTTC. Amino acid sequence: CASSYNRELTRGQYF.

This clonotype was counted a few times. The genes are TRBV6-1 and TRBJ1-6; maybe TRBD1 (5 bases). This CDR3 is built from 14 residues. Per the germline V gene, CDR1 is MNHNS and CDR2 is SASEGT. V shed 6 bases and J shed 6 bases, with 12 bases lying between them. The CDR3 reads CASSQGSGNSPLHF. The CDR3 DNA follows: TGTGCCAGCAGCCAGGGCTCGGGTAATTCACCCCTCCACTTT.

This clonotype was detected only a few times. The chain uses TRBV29-1 and TRBJ2-3; possibly TRBD1 or TRBD2 for D (6 bases each). CDR1 SQVTM and CDR2 ANQGSEA come from the germline V gene. There are 17 residues in the CDR3. V dropped 3 bases and J dropped 1 base, with 20 bases sitting between them. The CDR3: CSVEGGGTTIGTDTQYF. The CDR3 bases are TGCAGCGTTGAGGGCGGCGGGACAACAATCGGCACAGATACGCAGTATTTT.

This clonotype was observed a handful of times. In DNA, the CDR3 is TGTGCCAGCAGCTTAACACCCCACAGGGGGCAAACCAAAAACATTCAGTACTTC. As protein: CASSLTPHRGQTKNIQYF. V is TRBV11-2 and J is TRBJ2-4; 9 positions match TRBD1. The CDR3 runs to 18 residues. Germline-derived CDR1 and CDR2 are SGHAT and FQNNGV. Trimming cost V 2 bases and J 2 bases; bases outside gene matches: 10. Looking up the rest from reference TRBV11-2 and TRBJ2-4 gives the full variable domain: EAGVAQSPRYKIIEKRQSVAFWCNPISGHATLYWYQQILGQGPKLLIQFQNNGVVDDSQLPKDRFSAERLKGVDSTLKIQPAKLEDSAVYLCASSLTPHRGQTKNIQYFGAGTRLSVL.

The chain joins TRBV9 to TRBJ2-5; 8 bases line up with TRBD1. The CDR3 covers 14 residues. V shed 4 bases, J shed 4 bases, and the junction held 6 bases outside the gene matches. Per the germline V gene, CDR1 is SGDLS and CDR2 is YYNGEE. The CDR3 is CASSTGTGTETQYF. The CDR3 region has the DNA TGTGCCAGCAGCACCGGGACAGGCACAGAGACCCAGTACTTC. Complete variable domain (other parts from reference TRBV9 and TRBJ2-5): DSGVTQTPKHLITATGQRVTLRCSPRSGDLSVYWYQQSLDQGLQFLIQYYNGEERAKGNILERFSAQQFPDLHSELNLSSLELGDSALYFCASSTGTGTETQYFGPGTRLLVL.

The table lists this clonotype with a few counts. The chain employs TRBV5-6 and TRBJ2-3, with TRBD1 as a possible D gene (5 bases). CDR1 and CDR2 (germline): SGHDT, YYEEEE. This CDR3 spans 14 amino acids. The ends were cut back, 4 bases at V and 2 bases at J, with 11 bases in the middle. CDR3 sequence reads: CASSGALVTDTQYF. CDR3 DNA sequence: TGTGCCAGCAGCGGGGCTTTGGTCACAGATACGCAGTATTTT.